This T cell receptor beta chain is drawn from a study of CD8 T cells in ankylosing spondylitis. The germline gives CDR1 LGHDT, CDR2 YNNKEL (reference sequence). The CDR3 extends over 15 amino acids. Notes on this clonotype: It may be a read error: a sequence one base away is much more abundant.

TCRdb processed the 5' RACE reads anew with MiXCR; each CDR3 protein has one entry. Here the sample spans 150,000 to 200,000 distinct CDR3 sequences, roughly 12% being singletons. Sample: blood, either unsorted or a sorted T cell fraction (not recorded which). The V and J genes are TRBV3-1 and TRBJ1-2; D might be TRBD1 (5 bases). The source of this sequence is a male donor with ankylosing spondylitis or in good health (not recorded which). This chain's CDR3 is CGSSQARDGYYGYTF. The CDR3, as DNA: TGTGGCAGCAGCCAAGCCCGGGACGGATACTATGGCTACACCTTC.